This TCR beta chain was sequenced for a study of low-dose radiotherapy and immunotherapy resistance in tumors. Background on the study: Cohort 1 got 0.5 Gy per fraction every 2 weeks, 6.5 Gy in total. Every two weeks, the protocol called for intravenous cyclophosphamide at 200 mg/m2. It was given one day before each radiation and immunotherapy administration.

In the RACIN dose-escalation trial, donors got nivolumab plus ipilimumab with aspirin, cyclophosphamide and radiotherapy. Eligibility was restricted to patients presenting with advanced solid tumors that lacked tumor-infiltrating lymphocytes. TRAV- and TRBV-specific primers were used for first-strand cDNA, which covered alpha and beta chains. The authors amplified TCRs for about 20 PCR cycles with a constant-region primer and a V-primer adapter. TCRdb itself ran the reads through MiXCR, one entry per CDR3 protein. In the table there are 10,000 to 15,000 distinct CDR3 sequences, approximately 57% of which are singletons. This clonotype has more than one count but fewer than ten. This clonotype was sampled from a human donor with advanced metastatic prostate, ovarian, gallbladder or colorectal cancer (not recorded which). This table probably holds off-target reads from a library built for another chain.

CDR3 residues: CASSEILLANEQYF. DNA of the CDR3: TGTGCCAGCAGTGAAATCTTACTAGCGAACGAGCAGTACTTC. The chain is built from TRBV2 and TRBJ2-7; 7 positions agree with TRBD2. The CDR3 loop spans 14 amino acids. The trim removed 2 bases at V and 5 bases at J, leaving 6 bases unmatched. CDR1 is SNHLY, CDR2 FYNNEI, per germline.